The entry below describes one T cell receptor beta chain. Its antigen is undetermined. The germline V and J ends were trimmed by 0 bases and 0 bases, with 15 bases remaining between them. The germline V gene has CDR1 MGHRA and CDR2 YSYEKL. The CDR3 spans 18 residues. The analysis combined second doses at about 4 or about 12 weeks. Method: immunoSEQ multiplex PCR; TCRdb's copy keeps in-frame clones and lacks some. In the table there are about 160,000 clones, roughly 90% of which are singletons. This specimen comes from a study of T cell responses to AZD1222 COVID-19 vaccine. Study results and limitations: Increases in Spike-specific TCR breadth and depth were seen after two AZD1222 doses. Nearly half of spike-specific TCRs reportedly target variant regions that are unmutated in the B.1.351 and B.1.1.7 variants.

The TCR originated in an adult who received the AZD1222 COVID-19 vaccine. This chain uses TRBV4-1 with TRBJ1-5, with a possible D match to TRBD1 (5 bases). Specimen: peripheral blood, collected 28 days after the second AZD1222 dose. CDR3 protein: CASSQDLGARFSNQPQHF. The CDR3 region has the DNA TGCGCCAGCAGCCAAGATCTTGGGGCCCGATTTAGCAATCAGCCCCAGCATTTT.